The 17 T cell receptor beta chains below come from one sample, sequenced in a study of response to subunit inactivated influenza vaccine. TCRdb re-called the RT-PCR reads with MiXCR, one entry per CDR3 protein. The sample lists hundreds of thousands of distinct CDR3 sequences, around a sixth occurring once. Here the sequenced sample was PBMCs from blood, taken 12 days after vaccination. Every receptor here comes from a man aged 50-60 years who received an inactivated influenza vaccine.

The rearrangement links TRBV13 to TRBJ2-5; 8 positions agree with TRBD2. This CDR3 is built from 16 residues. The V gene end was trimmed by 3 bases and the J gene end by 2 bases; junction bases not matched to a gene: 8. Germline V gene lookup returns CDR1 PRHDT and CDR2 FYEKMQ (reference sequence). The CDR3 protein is CASSFWQRGIQETQYF. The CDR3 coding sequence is TGTGCCAGCAGCTTTTGGCAGCGGGGGATACAAGAGACCCAGTACTTC.

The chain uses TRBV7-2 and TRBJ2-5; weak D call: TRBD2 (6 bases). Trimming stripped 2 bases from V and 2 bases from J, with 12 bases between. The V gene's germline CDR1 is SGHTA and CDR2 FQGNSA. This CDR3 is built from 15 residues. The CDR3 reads CASSLLARTQETQYF. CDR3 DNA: TGTGCCAGCAGCTTACTAGCGCGGACTCAAGAGACCCAGTACTTC.

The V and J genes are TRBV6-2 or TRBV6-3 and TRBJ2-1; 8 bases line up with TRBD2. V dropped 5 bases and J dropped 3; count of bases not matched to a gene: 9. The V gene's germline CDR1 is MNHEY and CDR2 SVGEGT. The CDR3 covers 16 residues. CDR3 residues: CASSISGLAFYNEQFF. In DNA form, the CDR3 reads TGTGCCAGCAGTATCTCCGGACTAGCATTCTACAATGAGCAGTTCTTC.

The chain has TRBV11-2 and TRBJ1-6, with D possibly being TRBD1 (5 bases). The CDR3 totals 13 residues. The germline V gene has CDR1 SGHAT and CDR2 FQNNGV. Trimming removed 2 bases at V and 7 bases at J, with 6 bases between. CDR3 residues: CASSLWGNSPLHF. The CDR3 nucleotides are TGTGCCAGCAGCTTATGGGGGAATTCACCCCTCCACTTT.

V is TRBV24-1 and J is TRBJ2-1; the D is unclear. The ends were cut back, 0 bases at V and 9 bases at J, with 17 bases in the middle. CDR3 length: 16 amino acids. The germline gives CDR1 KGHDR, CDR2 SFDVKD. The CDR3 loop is CATSDLPGRSISEQFF. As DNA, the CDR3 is TGTGCCACCAGTGATTTGCCTGGGCGTTCGATCAGTGAGCAGTTCTTC.

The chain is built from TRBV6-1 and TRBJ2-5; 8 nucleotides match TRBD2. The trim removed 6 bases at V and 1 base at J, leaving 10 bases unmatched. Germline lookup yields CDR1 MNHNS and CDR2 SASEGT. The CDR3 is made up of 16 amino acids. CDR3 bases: TGTGCCAGCAGCCAATCGGGCGGGGGGAGCCAAGAGACCCAGTACTTC. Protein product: CASSQSGGGSQETQYF.

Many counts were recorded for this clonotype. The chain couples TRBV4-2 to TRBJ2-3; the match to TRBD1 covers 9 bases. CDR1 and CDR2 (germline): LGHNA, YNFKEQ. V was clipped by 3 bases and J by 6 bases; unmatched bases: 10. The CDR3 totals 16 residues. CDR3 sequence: CASSHRGQGVYDTQYF. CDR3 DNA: TGTGCCAGCAGCCACCGGGGACAGGGAGTATACGATACGCAGTATTTT.

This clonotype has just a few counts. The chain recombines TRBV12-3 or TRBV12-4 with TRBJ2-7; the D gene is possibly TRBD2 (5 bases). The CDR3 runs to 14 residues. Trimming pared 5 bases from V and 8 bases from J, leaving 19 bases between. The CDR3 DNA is TGTGCCAGCAGTCTTCGACCGGGGTACGTAAAGCAGTACTTC. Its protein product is CASSLRPGYVKQYF.

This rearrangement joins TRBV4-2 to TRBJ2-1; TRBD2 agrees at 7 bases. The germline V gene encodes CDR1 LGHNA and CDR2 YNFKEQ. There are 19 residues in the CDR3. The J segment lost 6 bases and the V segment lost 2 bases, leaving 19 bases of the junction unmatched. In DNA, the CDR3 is TGTGCCAGCAGCCAAAGGGGTCCGTTGGGGGGGGTTCCCGGCAATGAGCAGTTCTTC. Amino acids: CASSQRGPLGGVPGNEQFF.

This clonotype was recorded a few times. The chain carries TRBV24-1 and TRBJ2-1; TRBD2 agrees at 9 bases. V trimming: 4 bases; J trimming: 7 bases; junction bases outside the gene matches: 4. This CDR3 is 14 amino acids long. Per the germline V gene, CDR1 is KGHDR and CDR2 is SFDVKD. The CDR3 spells CATSDGGRVNEQFF. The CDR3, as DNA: TGTGCCACCAGTGACGGCGGGAGGGTGAATGAGCAGTTCTTC.

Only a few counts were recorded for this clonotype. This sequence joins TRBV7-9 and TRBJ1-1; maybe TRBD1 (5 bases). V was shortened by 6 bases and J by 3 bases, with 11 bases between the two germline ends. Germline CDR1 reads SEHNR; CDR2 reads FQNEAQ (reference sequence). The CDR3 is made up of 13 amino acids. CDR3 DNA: TGTGCCAGCAGTGGCGGGGGAGACACTGAAGCTTTCTTT. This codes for CASSGGGDTEAFF.

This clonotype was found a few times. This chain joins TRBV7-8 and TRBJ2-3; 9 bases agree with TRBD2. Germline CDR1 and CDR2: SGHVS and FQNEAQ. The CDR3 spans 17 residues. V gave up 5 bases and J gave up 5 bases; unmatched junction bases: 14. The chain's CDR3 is CASSPRTSALPLDTQYF. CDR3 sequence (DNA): TGTGCCAGCAGCCCTCGGACTAGCGCCCTACCCCTAGATACGCAGTATTTT.

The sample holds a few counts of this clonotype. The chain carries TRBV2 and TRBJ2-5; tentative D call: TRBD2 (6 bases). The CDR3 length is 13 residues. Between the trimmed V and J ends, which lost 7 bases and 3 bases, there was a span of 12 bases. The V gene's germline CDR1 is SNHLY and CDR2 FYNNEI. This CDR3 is CASNWRREETQYF. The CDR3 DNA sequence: TGTGCCAGCAATTGGAGGAGGGAAGAGACCCAGTACTTC.

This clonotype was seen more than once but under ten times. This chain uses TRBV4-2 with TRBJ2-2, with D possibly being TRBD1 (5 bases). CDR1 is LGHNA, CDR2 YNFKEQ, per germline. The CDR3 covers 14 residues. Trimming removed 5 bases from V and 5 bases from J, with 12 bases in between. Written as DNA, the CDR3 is TGTGCCAGCAGCTCAGCAGGGTATACCGGGGAGCTGTTTTTT. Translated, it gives CASSSAGYTGELFF.

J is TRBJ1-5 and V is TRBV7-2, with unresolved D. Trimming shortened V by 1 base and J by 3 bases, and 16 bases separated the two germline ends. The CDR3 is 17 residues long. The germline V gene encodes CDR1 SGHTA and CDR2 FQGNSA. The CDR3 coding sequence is TGTGCCAGCAGCTTAGTGGGAGTGGGCAGCCCCAATCAGCCCCAGCATTTT. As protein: CASSLVGVGSPNQPQHF.

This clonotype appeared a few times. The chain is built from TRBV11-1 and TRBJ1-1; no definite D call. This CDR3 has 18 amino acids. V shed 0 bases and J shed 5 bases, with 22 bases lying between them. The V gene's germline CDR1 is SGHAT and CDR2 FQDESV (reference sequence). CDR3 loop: CASSLAIVRLFVFTEAFF. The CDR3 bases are TGTGCCAGCAGCTTAGCGATCGTTCGCCTATTCGTATTTACTGAAGCTTTCTTT. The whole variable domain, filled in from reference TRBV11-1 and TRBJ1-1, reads EAEVAQSPRYKITEKSQAVAFWCDPISGHATLYWYRQILGQGPELLVQFQDESVVDDSQLPKDRFSAERLKGVDSTLKIQPAELGDSAMYLCASSLAIVRLFVFTEAFFGQGTRLTVV.

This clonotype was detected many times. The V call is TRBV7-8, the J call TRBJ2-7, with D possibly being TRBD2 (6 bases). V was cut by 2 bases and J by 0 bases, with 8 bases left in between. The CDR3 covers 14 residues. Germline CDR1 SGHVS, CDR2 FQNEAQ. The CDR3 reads CASSLRGNSYEQYF. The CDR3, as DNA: TGTGCCAGCAGCTTACGCGGGAACTCCTACGAGCAGTACTTC.